This T cell receptor (beta chain) was observed in a study of T-cell reconstitution after alpha-beta-depleted transplantation in children. Study-level results: From newly produced T cells came most of the T-cell counts and diversity one year after transplant. Certain patients had high TCRbeta diversity at day 60, and it came from recipient T cells and thymic progenitors that survived. Two months or so post-transplant, alpha-beta T cells reportedly derived from several hundred expanded graft clones.

Researchers prepared the TCRbeta library using unique molecular identifiers, the study reports. Via MiXCR, TCRdb re-called the PCR reads, giving one row per CDR3 protein. Among some 450,000 distinct CDR3 sequences listed, roughly two fifths were seen once. This clonotype was recorded a few times. Its antigen is not identified. Germline lookup yields CDR1 SGHRS and CDR2 YFSETQ. The V segment lost 0 bases and the J segment 1 base; nucleotides outside the gene matches: 12. The CDR3 has 18 residues. Here the sequenced sample was PBMCs, taken before TCRalphabeta/CD19-depleted stem cell transplant. This chain connects TRBV5-1 to TRBJ2-7; 8 nucleotides agree with TRBD2. The sequence derives from a girl aged 2 to 9 with aplastic anemia, due to receive a stem cell transplant. CDR3 DNA: TGCGCCAGCAGCTTGGAAGGTTCTAGCGGGTGGGAATCCTACGAGCAGTACTTC. This codes for CASSLEGSSGWESYEQYF. Filled out from reference TRBV5-1 and TRBJ2-7, the complete variable domain reads KAGVTQTPRYLIKTRGQQVTLSCSPISGHRSVSWYQQTPGQGLQFLFEYFSETQRNKGNFPGRFSGRQFSNSRSEMNVSTLELGDSALYLCASSLEGSSGWESYEQYFGPGTRLTVT.